This T cell receptor beta chain derives from a study of T cell responses to AZD1222 COVID-19 vaccine. Only in-frame clones appear in the TCRdb table, and some are missing; sequencing was by immunoSEQ multiplex PCR. The sample holds roughly 130,000 clones, approximately 94% seen once. The trim removed 6 bases at V and 4 bases at J, leaving 7 bases unmatched. Per the germline V gene, CDR1 is MNHEY and CDR2 is SVGAGI. The CDR3 is 15 amino acids. The input for sequencing was peripheral blood, taken on day 0 of AZD1222 vaccination. The source of this sequence is an adult in good health. The genes are TRBV6-5 and TRBJ2-7; 12 bases are shared with TRBD1. CDR3 residues: CASRPGTGGLYEQYF. DNA of the CDR3: TGTGCCAGCAGACCCGGGACAGGGGGCCTTTACGAGCAGTACTTC.